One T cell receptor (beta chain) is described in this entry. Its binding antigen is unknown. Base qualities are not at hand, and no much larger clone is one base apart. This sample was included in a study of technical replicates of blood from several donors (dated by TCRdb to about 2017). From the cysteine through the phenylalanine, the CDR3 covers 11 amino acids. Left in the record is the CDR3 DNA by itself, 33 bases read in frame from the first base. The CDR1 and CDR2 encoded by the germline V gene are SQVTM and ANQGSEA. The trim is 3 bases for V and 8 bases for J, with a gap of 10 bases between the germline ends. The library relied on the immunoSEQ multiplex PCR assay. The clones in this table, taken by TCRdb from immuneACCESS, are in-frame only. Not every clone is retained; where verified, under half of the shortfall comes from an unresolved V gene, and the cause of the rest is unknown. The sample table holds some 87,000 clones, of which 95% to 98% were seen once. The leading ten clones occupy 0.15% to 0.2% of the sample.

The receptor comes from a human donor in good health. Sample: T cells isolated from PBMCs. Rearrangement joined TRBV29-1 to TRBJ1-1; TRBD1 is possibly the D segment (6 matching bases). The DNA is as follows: TGCAGCGTTGATGGGGGGGCCGAAGCTTTCTTT. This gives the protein CSVDGGAEAFF.